This passage covers 27 T cell receptor beta chains from one sample sequenced in a study of radiotherapy plus CTLA-4 blockade in lung cancer. Only in-frame clones appear in the TCRdb table, and some are missing; sequencing was by immunoSEQ multiplex PCR. The table records about 86,000 clones, under 85% of them present only once. The sequenced sample was peripheral blood, obtained from a patient treated with radiotherapy plus ipilimumab. The receptors were gathered from a human donor with non-small cell lung cancer who had stable disease on radiotherapy plus ipilimumab.

CDR3 region: CASSRYGVADTQYF. CDR3 coding DNA: TGCGCCAGCAGCCGGTACGGTGTCGCAGATACGCAGTATTTT. The V call is TRBV5-1, the J call TRBJ2-3, with D hard to call. V shed 4 bases and J shed 4 bases, with 13 bases lying between them. Germline V gene data show CDR1 as SGHRS and CDR2 as YFSETQ. The CDR3 consists of 14 residues.

The rearrangement uses TRBV29-1 and TRBJ2-4, with D possibly being TRBD1 (5 bases). CDR1 and CDR2 from the germline V gene are SQVTM and ANQGSEA. Trimming shortened V by 3 bases and J by 4 bases, and 10 bases separated the two germline ends. There are 13 residues in the CDR3. DNA for the CDR3: TGCAGCGTTGAGGGGCCTGATAAAAACATTCAGTACTTC. Its translation is CSVEGPDKNIQYF.

Details on this clone: Germline is not matched at one junction end, which may reflect a read error. The J gene is TRBJ1-5, the V gene TRBV7-9; 9 bases align to TRBD1. The V gene's germline CDR1 is SEHNR and CDR2 FQNEAQ (reference sequence). The CDR3 runs to 17 residues. CDR3 bases: TGTGCCAGCAGCTCAAGCCCAGGGACAGGGCAGGTTCAGACCCAGCATTTT. Protein sequence: CASSSSPGTGQVQTQHF.

The V and J genes are TRBV10-1 and TRBJ1-3; possible D gene TRBD1, 5 bases. V was clipped by 0 bases and J by 2 bases, with 11 bases between them. Germline V gene sequence: CDR1 WNHNN, CDR2 SYGVQD (reference sequence). This CDR3 has 16 amino acids. CDR3 loop: CASSESAPGAGNTIYF. CDR3 in DNA: TGCGCCAGCAGTGAGTCTGCCCCGGGGGCTGGAAACACCATATATTTT.

The chain uses TRBV19 and TRBJ2-7; possibly TRBD1 for D (6 bases). The germline V gene encodes CDR1 LNHDA and CDR2 SQIVND (reference sequence). V was trimmed by 2 bases and J by 2 bases, leaving 10 bases between them. This CDR3 is 14 amino acids long. Here the CDR3 DNA reads TGTGCCAGTAGTATACAGGGGCAAGCCTACGAGCAGTACTTC. Translated, it gives CASSIQGQAYEQYF. Variable domain in full (rest from reference TRBV19 and TRBJ2-7): DGGITQSPKYLFRKEGQNVTLSCEQNLNHDAMYWYRQDPGQGLRLIYYSQIVNDFQKGDIAEGYSVSREKKESFPLTVTSAQKNPTAFYLCASSIQGQAYEQYFGPGTRLTVT.

The rearrangement uses TRBV15 and TRBJ2-5; D tentatively reads TRBD1 or TRBD2 (6 bases each). CDR3 length equals 15 residues. In germline, CDR1 is LNHNV, CDR2 YYDKDF (reference sequence). The germline V and J ends were trimmed by 0 bases and 2 bases, with 10 bases remaining between them. Here the CDR3 DNA reads TGTGCCACCAGCAGAGATCGGGGGCCGCAAGAGACCCAGTACTTC. Translation gives CATSRDRGPQETQYF.

This clone was detected only once. This rearrangement joins TRBV28 to TRBJ2-7; D is perhaps TRBD1 or TRBD2 (5 bases each). V was clipped by 4 bases and J by 2 bases, with 6 bases between them. The CDR3 covers 12 residues. The germline V gene has CDR1 MDHEN and CDR2 SYDVKM. In DNA form, the CDR3 reads TGTGCCAGCAGTTCGGGACCCTACGAGCAGTACTTC. Encoded protein: CASSSGPYEQYF.

This clone was detected a few times. J is TRBJ2-7 and V is TRBV6-1, with TRBD2 matching 8 bases. The CDR3 totals 13 residues. The germline CDR1 and CDR2 sequences are MNHNS and SASEGT. After removal of 4 bases from V and 6 bases from J, the junction contained 5 bases not matched to a gene. The CDR3 spells CASSVRTSSEQYF. DNA of the CDR3: TGTGCCAGCAGTGTACGGACTAGCAGCGAGCAGTACTTC.

The rearrangement joins TRBV4-1 to TRBJ2-5; D is ambiguous. The CDR3 extends over 14 amino acids. V gave up 4 bases and J gave up 2 bases, with 11 bases separating them. CDR1 MGHRA and CDR2 YSYEKL come from the germline V gene. CDR3 in amino acids: CASSRRSVQETQYF. CDR3 DNA sequence: TGCGCCAGCAGCCGCCGATCAGTACAAGAGACCCAGTACTTC.

The CDR3 sequence is CASSLDTGIETQYF. Written as DNA, the CDR3 is TGTGCCAGCAGCTTAGATACCGGGATAGAGACCCAGTACTTC. The chain employs TRBV7-6 and TRBJ2-5; D may be TRBD2 (5 bases). CDR1 is SGHVS and CDR2 is FNYEAQ in the germline V gene. V lost 1 base, J lost 4 bases, and 10 bases lay in between. This CDR3 spans 14 amino acids.

The chain employs TRBV28 and TRBJ2-7; weak D call: TRBD2 (5 bases). Trimming removed 7 bases at V and 5 bases at J, with 9 bases between. Germline CDR1 and CDR2: MDHEN and SYDVKM. The CDR3 has 11 amino acids. Written as DNA, the CDR3 is TGTGCCAGCACCGGCGGGCACGAGCAGTACTTC. This codes for CASTGGHEQYF.

The V call is TRBV30, the J call TRBJ1-1; D uncertain. Trimming stripped 2 bases from V and 2 bases from J, with 12 bases between. The CDR3 loop spans 14 amino acids. Germline V gene sequence: CDR1 GTSNPN, CDR2 SVGIG (reference sequence). The CDR3 spells CAWSRSGRNTEAFF. Here the CDR3 DNA reads TGTGCCTGGAGTCGGTCGGGCAGAAACACTGAAGCTTTCTTT.

The genes are TRBV6-1 and TRBJ1-5, with 7 bases matching TRBD1. The CDR3 runs 17 residues. The ends lost 4 bases at V and 1 base at J; junction bases unmatched: 10. From germline, CDR1 is MNHNS and CDR2 SASEGT. Here the CDR3 DNA reads TGTGCCAGCAGTGTGGGACAGTTCCTAAGGAGCAATCAGCCCCAGCATTTT. This sequence encodes CASSVGQFLRSNQPQHF.

The chain uses TRBV28 and TRBJ1-2; D possibly corresponds to TRBD1 (6 bases). This CDR3 has 12 amino acids. Trimming took 6 bases from V and 7 from J, leaving 12 bases between them. Germline CDR1 is MDHEN and CDR2 is SYDVKM. The CDR3 coding sequence is TGTGCCAGCAGCCCTACAGGGTCTGGCTACACCTTC. As protein: CASSPTGSGYTF.

The rearrangement uses TRBV2 and TRBJ1-2, with a tentative D call TRBD1 (6 bases). V was trimmed by 6 bases and J by 3 bases, leaving 14 bases between them. CDR3 length: 14 amino acids. Germline CDR1 is SNHLY and CDR2 is FYNNEI. DNA for the CDR3: TGTGCCAGCAGATTGGCCAGGGGCGACTATGGCTACACCTTC. This translates into CASRLARGDYGYTF.

V is TRBV5-1 and J is TRBJ2-7, with 12 bases matching TRBD2. The junction had 6 bases not matched to a gene; V was cut back by 0 bases and J by 5 bases. Germline CDR1 SGHRS, CDR2 YFSETQ. CDR3 length equals 16 residues. The CDR3 sequence: CASSLGTSGNINEQYF. The CDR3 nucleotides read TGCGCCAGCAGCTTGGGGACTAGCGGGAATATCAACGAGCAGTACTTC.

V usage is TRBV11-3 and J usage is TRBJ1-5; tentative D call: TRBD1 (5 bases). CDR1 is SGHNT, CDR2 YENEEA, per germline. The CDR3 consists of 18 residues. V lost 5 bases and J 3 bases, leaving 23 bases between the germline ends. CDR3 protein: CASSVIRDGGSINQPQHF. The CDR3 DNA reads as TGTGCCAGCAGCGTAATCCGGGACGGTGGCTCCATCAATCAGCCCCAGCATTTT.

The sample holds one count of this clone. The chain recombines TRBV28 with TRBJ2-3; 12 bases match TRBD2. Germline loops: CDR1 MDHEN, CDR2 SYDVKM. The CDR3 contains 16 residues. The V and J ends lost 5 bases and 2 bases, in that order; junction bases with no gene match: 5. The CDR3 bases are TGTGCCAGCAGTATAACTAGCGGGGGGCTCACAGATACGCAGTATTTT. As protein: CASSITSGGLTDTQYF.

The rearrangement uses TRBV5-4 and TRBJ2-6; a weak D match, TRBD1 (6 bases). The CDR3 covers 15 residues. V was trimmed by 4 bases and J by 4 bases, leaving 12 bases between them. Germline V gene data show CDR1 as SGHNT and CDR2 as YYREEE (reference sequence). The CDR3 DNA sequence: TGTGCCAGCAGCCGTCCTACAGGGGGGGCCAACGTCCTGACTTTC. Amino acid sequence: CASSRPTGGANVLTF.

Written as DNA, the CDR3 is TGTGCCAGCAGAGCCGGGACCGCAAGCGGTGAGCAGTTCTTC. This sequence encodes CASRAGTASGEQFF. This chain joins TRBV6-5 and TRBJ2-1; either TRBD1 or TRBD2 may supply D (5 bases each). The CDR3 covers 14 residues. V was cut by 6 bases and J by 9 bases, with 18 bases left in between. Germline lookup yields CDR1 MNHEY and CDR2 SVGAGI.

The J gene is TRBJ1-4, the V gene TRBV28; tentatively, D is TRBD1 (6 bases). Germline V CDR1 and CDR2: MDHEN, SYDVKM. There are 15 residues in the CDR3. V lost 4 bases and J 3 bases, leaving 12 bases between the germline ends. CDR3: CASSSTGGSNEKLFF. For the CDR3, the DNA is TGTGCCAGCAGTTCGACAGGCGGATCTAATGAAAAACTGTTTTTT.

The genes are TRBV11-2 and TRBJ2-7; D could derive from TRBD1 or TRBD2 (5 bases each). The germline gives CDR1 SGHAT, CDR2 FQNNGV. V lost 5 bases and J 1 base, leaving 21 bases between the germline ends. This CDR3 spans 17 amino acids. CDR3 residues: CASSTIRPGRRSYEQYF. CDR3 bases: TGTGCCAGCAGCACCATACGCCCGGGACGGAGGTCCTACGAGCAGTACTTC.

Only one count was recorded for this clone. The chain recombines TRBV28 with TRBJ2-7; 7 bases map to TRBD2. Germline CDR1 reads MDHEN; CDR2 reads SYDVKM. The CDR3 extends over 14 amino acids. Germline trimming cut 3 bases from V and 2 bases from J; bases unmatched to any gene: 4. The CDR3 loop is CASSLGLPPYEQYF. The CDR3 DNA is TGTGCCAGCAGTTTGGGACTACCTCCCTACGAGCAGTACTTC.

The V and J genes are TRBV28 and TRBJ1-1; unclear D gene. The V end was cut by 2 bases, the J end by 6 bases, with 13 bases between. In germline, CDR1 is MDHEN, CDR2 SYDVKM. This CDR3 is 14 amino acids long. The CDR3 sequence: CASSLRARGSEAFF. CDR3 in DNA: TGTGCCAGCAGTTTAAGGGCCCGAGGGTCTGAAGCTTTCTTT.

This rearrangement joins TRBV13 to TRBJ1-3; D unclear. With 1 base removed from V and 0 bases from J, the gap between germline ends came to 4 bases. CDR1 is PRHDT, CDR2 FYEKMQ, per germline (reference sequence). This CDR3 comprises 14 residues. The CDR3 coding sequence is TGTGCCAGCAGCTTAGCCGGCTCTGGAAACACCATATATTTT. Its protein is CASSLAGSGNTIYF.

This clone was recorded only once. This chain joins TRBV6-5 and TRBJ2-7; D gene unclear. Trimming pared 0 bases from V and 0 bases from J, leaving 9 bases between. In germline, CDR1 is MNHEY, CDR2 SVGAGI. This CDR3 contains 15 residues. CDR3 protein: CASSYSLGDSYEQYF. CDR3 nucleotide sequence: TGTGCCAGCAGTTACTCACTCGGCGACTCCTACGAGCAGTACTTC.

This clone has more than one count but fewer than ten. The rearrangement uses TRBV28 and TRBJ1-6; 7 positions match TRBD1. V dropped 6 bases and J dropped 7; count of bases not matched to a gene: 3. Germline loops: CDR1 MDHEN, CDR2 SYDVKM. The CDR3 runs to 13 residues. The CDR3 region is CASRYRGNSPLHF. In DNA form, the CDR3 reads TGTGCCAGCAGGTACAGGGGCAATTCACCCCTCCACTTT.